This T cell receptor beta chain was found in a study of Graves' ophthalmopathy and Graves' hyperthyroidism. Across the whole study: Stable hyperthyroidism referred to disease that showed no ophthalmopathy within 18 months of follow-up.

On this clonotype itself: As yet, its antigen is unknown.

The study, taken as a whole, reports: Blood was where most expanded thyroid clonotypes above 0.001 frequency also turned up.

In germline, CDR1 is SGHDT, CDR2 YYEEEE. The CDR3 length is 14 residues. V lost 5 bases and J 6 bases, leaving 18 bases between the germline ends. Researchers took RNA transcripts and amplified TCR beta CDR3 regions from them. HTBI-primed RT-PCR formed the first round, and a multiplex PCR formed the second. TCRdb re-analysed the multiplex PCR reads in MiXCR, keeping a single row per CDR3 protein. This table holds approximately 540,000 distinct CDR3 sequences, 39% found once. The chain joins TRBV5-6 to TRBJ2-7, with D perhaps TRBD1 or TRBD2 (5 bases each). The sample was peripheral blood or thyroid tissue (not recorded which). This TCR came from an adult man with Graves' hyperthyroidism. For the CDR3, the DNA is TGTGCCAGCAGTTCCCAAGATACGAGGGGCGAGCAGTACTTC. Translation gives CASSSQDTRGEQYF.